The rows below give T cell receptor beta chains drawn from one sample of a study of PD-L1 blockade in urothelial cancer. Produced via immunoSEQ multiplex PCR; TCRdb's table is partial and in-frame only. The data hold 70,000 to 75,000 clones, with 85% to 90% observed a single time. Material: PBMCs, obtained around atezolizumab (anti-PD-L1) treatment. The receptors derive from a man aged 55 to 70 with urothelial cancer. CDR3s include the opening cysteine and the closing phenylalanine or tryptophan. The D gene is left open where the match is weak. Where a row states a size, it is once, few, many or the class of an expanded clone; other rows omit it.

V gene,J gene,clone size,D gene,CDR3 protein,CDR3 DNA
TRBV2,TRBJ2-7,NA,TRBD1,CASSEGDRTPTYEQYF,TGTGCCAGCAGCGAAGGGGACAGGACCCCGACCTACGAGCAGTACTTC
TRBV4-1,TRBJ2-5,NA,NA,CASSHRVQETQYF,TGCGCCAGCAGTCACAGGGTCCAAGAGACCCAGTACTTC
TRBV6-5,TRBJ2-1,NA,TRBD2,CASQRESSYNEQFF,TGTGCCAGCCAGCGGGAGAGCTCCTACAATGAGCAGTTCTTC
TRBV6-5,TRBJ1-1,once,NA,CASRPDRLIGAFF,TGTGCCAGCAGACCAGACAGGCTCATCGGAGCTTTCTTT
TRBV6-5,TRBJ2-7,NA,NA,CAAGGGGTVGEQYF,TGTGCCGCTGGCGGCGGAGGCACGGTCGGCGAGCAGTACTTC
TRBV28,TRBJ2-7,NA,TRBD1,CASSLFSGGRNEQYF,TGTGCCAGCAGTTTATTTTCAGGGGGCAGGAACGAGCAGTACTTC
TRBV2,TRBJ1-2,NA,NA,CASSLTGNYGYTF,TGTGCCAGCAGTCTAACAGGGAACTATGGCTACACCTTC
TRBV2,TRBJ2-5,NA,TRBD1,CASNTQGEKETQYF,TGTGCCAGCAATACCCAGGGGGAAAAAGAGACCCAGTACTTC
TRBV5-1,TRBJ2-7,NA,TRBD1,CASSGGTGGSSYEQYF,TGCGCCAGCAGCGGAGGAACAGGGGGCTCCTCCTACGAGCAGTACTTC
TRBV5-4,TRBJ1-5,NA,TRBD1,CASSPGQGSGQPQHF,TGTGCCAGCAGCCCGGGACAGGGGTCAGGGCAGCCCCAGCATTTT
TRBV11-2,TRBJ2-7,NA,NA,CASSLVISLAGTYEQYF,TGTGCCAGCAGCTTAGTAATCTCGCTGGCGGGAACCTACGAGCAGTACTTC
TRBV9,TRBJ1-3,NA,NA,CASSVAGSSGNTIYF,TGTGCCAGCAGCGTAGCTGGTAGCTCTGGAAACACCATATATTTT
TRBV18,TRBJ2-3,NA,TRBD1,CASSPLGQGTDTQYF,TGTGCCAGCTCACCTCTAGGACAGGGCACAGATACGCAGTATTTT
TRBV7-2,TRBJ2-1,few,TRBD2,CASSVAGGSYNEQFF,TGTGCCAGCAGCGTTGCGGGAGGTTCCTACAATGAGCAGTTCTTC
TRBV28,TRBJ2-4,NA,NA,CASSSLSAKNIQYF,TGTGCCAGCAGTAGTCTATCAGCCAAAAACATTCAGTACTTC
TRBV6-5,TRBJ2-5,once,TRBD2,CASSKAGGETQYF,TGTGCCAGCAGCAAAGCGGGGGGGGAGACCCAGTACTTC
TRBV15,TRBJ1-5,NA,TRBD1,CATSRAETGNQPQHF,TGTGCCACCAGCAGAGCCGAGACAGGGAACCAGCCCCAGCATTTT